A selection of T cell receptor beta chains follows, all from one sample in a study of OX40 agonist ivuxolimab in advanced cancers. The table came from immunoSEQ multiplex PCR; TCRdb's copy has only in-frame clones and leaves some out. Among roughly 70,000 clones listed, around 80% were seen once. Source: CD4+ or CD8+ T cells sorted from blood, taken in a trial of the OX40 agonist ivuxolimab. These receptors were obtained from an adult with an advanced solid tumor such as melanoma, head and neck, liver or kidney cancer. CDR3s include the opening cysteine and the closing phenylalanine or tryptophan. A D gene is named only where the DNA matches it firmly. Rows give clone size only sometimes, using once, few, many, or a class for an expanded clone.

CDR3nt,CDR3aa,j_gene,abundance,v_gene,d_gene
TGTGCCAGCAGCCTGAACCCGGGGGGGCCGGGGGAGACCCAGTACTTC,CASSLNPGGPGETQYF,TRBJ2-5,NA,TRBV7-2,TRBD2
TGTGCCAGCAGCCTCCCACCGGGAGGTGGGAACACCGGGGAGCTGTTTTTT,CASSLPPGGGNTGELFF,TRBJ2-2,NA,TRBV7-9,TRBD2
TGTGCCAGCAGCTTAGGGCAGGGGCTGAATACTGAAGCTTTCTTT,CASSLGQGLNTEAFF,TRBJ1-1,NA,TRBV7-2,NA
TGTGCCAGCCATACGGGGGCGGGCGGGGCCAACGTCCTGACTTTC,CASHTGAGGANVLTF,TRBJ2-6,once,TRBV27,NA
TGTGCCAGCAGTTCACTCAATCAGCCCCAGCATTTT,CASSSLNQPQHF,TRBJ1-5,NA,TRBV6-6,NA
TGTGCCGGCCGGCGGGGGAGCTCTGGGGCCAACGTCCTGACTTTC,CAGRRGSSGANVLTF,TRBJ2-6,NA,TRBV5-4,TRBD2
TGTGCCAGCAGCTCGCGGGGCCTCGGGACAGATACGCAGTATTTT,CASSSRGLGTDTQYF,TRBJ2-3,few,TRBV7-2,NA
TGTGCCAGCAGCCCTAACGGACAGCTGTCTAACTATGGCTACACCTTC,CASSPNGQLSNYGYTF,TRBJ1-2,NA,TRBV7-3,NA
TGTGCCAGCAGTCCGACAGGGGGCGAATATCAGCCCCAGCATTTT,CASSPTGGEYQPQHF,TRBJ1-5,few,TRBV6-5,TRBD1
TGTGCCGCTAGGGAGGGTTCCACAGATACGCAGTATTTT,CAAREGSTDTQYF,TRBJ2-3,NA,TRBV10-3,TRBD2
TGTGCCAGCACCCGGGACAGGGGATTACCCGAGCAGTACTTC,CASTRDRGLPEQYF,TRBJ2-7,NA,TRBV11-2,TRBD1
TGTGCCAGCAGTTACCGAAGGACAGGGACCTACGAGCAGTACTTC,CASSYRRTGTYEQYF,TRBJ2-7,few,TRBV6-6,TRBD1
TGTGCCAGCAGTTCTCAACGGGACAGCTACACCGGGGAGCTGTTTTTT,CASSSQRDSYTGELFF,TRBJ2-2,few,TRBV7-9,TRBD1
TGCGCCAGCAGCTTGTCTAGCGGGAGCTACGAGCAGTACTTC,CASSLSSGSYEQYF,TRBJ2-7,NA,TRBV5-1,TRBD2
TGCGCCAGCAGCCAGGCCCGCGACAGGTTAATGTTTTTT,CASSQARDRLMFF,TRBJ1-4,once,TRBV4-3,NA
TGCGCCAGCAGCCAATTTGGGAGCACAGATACGCAGTATTTT,CASSQFGSTDTQYF,TRBJ2-3,NA,TRBV4-3,NA
TGTGCCAGCACCGGACAGGGGGGTGGCAATCAGCCCCAGCATTTT,CASTGQGGGNQPQHF,TRBJ1-5,NA,TRBV6-6,TRBD1
TGTGCCAGCAGCTTGGTTGACGGTTCGGCTGGAAAGACCCAGTACTTC,CASSLVDGSAGKTQYF,TRBJ2-5,NA,TRBV5-4,NA
TGTGCCAGCAGTACACAGGGAAGCCAGCCCCAGCATTTT,CASSTQGSQPQHF,TRBJ1-5,NA,TRBV6-1,NA
TGTGCCAGCAGCGACTGGGGGGGCACCGGGGAGCTGTTTTTT,CASSDWGGTGELFF,TRBJ2-2,NA,TRBV6-5,TRBD2
TGCGCCAGCAGCTTTGAAGCGGCACAGAGTTCACCCCTCCACTTT,CASSFEAAQSSPLHF,TRBJ1-6,NA,TRBV5-1,NA
TGTGCCAGCAGTTCTGGATTCCGGGACGGTGAAAAACTGTTTTTT,CASSSGFRDGEKLFF,TRBJ1-4,NA,TRBV28,NA
TGTGCCAGCAGCTTCCAGGGGTTCCCATTTGGGCCCATATATTTT,CASSFQGFPFGPIYF,TRBJ1-3,NA,TRBV7-2,NA
TGTGCCAGCAGCTTGGTTGAGTTAAACGAGCAGTACTTC,CASSLVELNEQYF,TRBJ2-7,once,TRBV5-5,NA
TGTGCCAGCAGCTTAGCCCAGACATCGTCCGGGGAGCAGTACTTC,CASSLAQTSSGEQYF,TRBJ2-7,NA,TRBV7-2,NA
TGCGCCAGCAGGAGAGACAGGGAAGACATTCAGTACTTC,CASRRDREDIQYF,TRBJ2-4,few,TRBV10-1,TRBD1
TGTGCCATCAGTGACGACCGCGGGGGGGAAGAGACCCAGTACTTC,CAISDDRGGEETQYF,TRBJ2-5,once,TRBV10-3,TRBD2
TGTGCCAGCAGCTTGACTAGCGGGGCTTACAATGAGCAGTTCTTC,CASSLTSGAYNEQFF,TRBJ2-1,NA,TRBV7-6,TRBD2
TGTGCCAGCAGCCCCCCCCCGGGGCTAGCGGGAATACTTCTTGAGCAGTTCTTC,CASSPPPGLAGILLEQFF,TRBJ2-1,NA,TRBV7-9,TRBD2
TGTGCCAGCAGCTTAGGTCAAGGACAGACGTATGGCTACACCTTC,CASSLGQGQTYGYTF,TRBJ1-2,once,TRBV7-8,NA
TGTGCCAGCAGTCTGGGCAATGAGCAGTTCTTC,CASSLGNEQFF,TRBJ2-1,NA,TRBV28,NA
TGTGCCAGCAGTTTAGGTCGGTACGAGCAGTACTTC,CASSLGRYEQYF,TRBJ2-7,NA,TRBV28,NA
TGTGCCAGCAGTTTATGGTCGGGGGGGGCCGACGAGCAGTACTTC,CASSLWSGGADEQYF,TRBJ2-7,NA,TRBV28,TRBD2
TGTGCCAGCAGTGAAGGCATCCTCGCCACGACGCAGTACTTC,CASSEGILATTQYF,TRBJ2-7,NA,TRBV2,NA
TGTGCCAGCAGTGAAGTCAAGGATCAGCCCCAGCATTTT,CASSEVKDQPQHF,TRBJ1-5,few,TRBV2,NA
TGTGCCAGCAGTTTTGGGACAGGGTTCACAGATACGCAGTATTTT,CASSFGTGFTDTQYF,TRBJ2-3,NA,TRBV28,TRBD1
TGTGCCAGCCGCGGGGGGGGTTCCTTTAGGGATACGCAGTATTTT,CASRGGGSFRDTQYF,TRBJ2-3,NA,TRBV2,TRBD2
TGTGCCAGCAGTTACTCATCCGGGGAAGAGACCCAGTACTTC,CASSYSSGEETQYF,TRBJ2-5,NA,TRBV6-5,NA
TGTGCCAGCAGCTTTGGACTAGCGGTGACCCAAGGGGGTAGTAAGCAGTACTTC,CASSFGLAVTQGGSKQYF,TRBJ2-5,NA,TRBV5-4,TRBD2
TGTGCCATCAGGGGCGGGAACACCGGGGAGCTGTTTTTT,CAIRGGNTGELFF,TRBJ2-2,NA,TRBV10-3,NA
TGTGCCAGCAGCTTTCCGGGACAGGGCCGAGAGCAGTACTTC,CASSFPGQGREQYF,TRBJ2-7,NA,TRBV7-8,TRBD1
TGTGCCAGCATATTATCAGGGGATGAAAAACTGTTTTTT,CASILSGDEKLFF,TRBJ1-4,NA,TRBV28,NA
TGTGCCAGCAGTGTCCGCTTTCAGCCCCAGCATTTT,CASSVRFQPQHF,TRBJ1-5,NA,TRBV28,NA
TGTGCCAGCAGTTTAACCGGTCCCCACTACGAGCAGTACTTC,CASSLTGPHYEQYF,TRBJ2-7,NA,TRBV28,NA
TGTGCCACCAGCAGGGATGATGGGACTATCGAGCAGTACTTC,CATSRDDGTIEQYF,TRBJ2-7,NA,TRBV15,TRBD2
TGTGCCAGCAGTGACGCCTATAGCAATCAGCCCCAGCATTTT,CASSDAYSNQPQHF,TRBJ1-5,NA,TRBV25-1,NA
TGTGCCAGTAGCCCCGACAGGGGGCGAGTTGAAGCTTTCTTT,CASSPDRGRVEAFF,TRBJ1-1,NA,TRBV19,TRBD1